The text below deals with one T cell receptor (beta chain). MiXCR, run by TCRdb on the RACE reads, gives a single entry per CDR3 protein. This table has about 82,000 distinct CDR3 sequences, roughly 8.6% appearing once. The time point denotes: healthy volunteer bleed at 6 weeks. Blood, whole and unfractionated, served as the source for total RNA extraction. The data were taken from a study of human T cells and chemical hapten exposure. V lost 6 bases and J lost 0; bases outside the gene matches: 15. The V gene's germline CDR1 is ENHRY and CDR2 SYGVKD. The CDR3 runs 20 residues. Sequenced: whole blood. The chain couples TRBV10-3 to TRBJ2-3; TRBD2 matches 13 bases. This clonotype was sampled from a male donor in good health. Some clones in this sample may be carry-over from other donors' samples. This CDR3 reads CAIRKYKQGLAGISTDTQYF. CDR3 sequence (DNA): TGTGCCATCAGGAAATACAAACAGGGACTAGCGGGAATTAGCACAGATACGCAGTATTTT.